The 10 T cell receptor beta chains listed next were all sequenced from one sample in a study of vaccination and CD4 T cells after COVID-19. Treatment reported: approximately 9-day PBMC culture with coronavirus spike peptide pools or control peptides (ViraFEST assay). An Oncomine TCR Beta short-read assay was used to sequence the DNA from cultured CD4+ T cells. TCRdb reprocessed the PCR reads via MiXCR and lists one record per CDR3 protein. In the table there are some 16,000 distinct CDR3 sequences, around 74% of which are singletons. What these receptors recognize is not known. The sequences come from CD4+ T cells from blood, cultured in vitro, collected after SARS-CoV-2 vaccination. The source of these receptors is a human donor who received a COVID-19 vaccine.

The chain recombines TRBV7-9 with TRBJ1-1; tentatively, D is TRBD1 (5 bases). Germline loops: CDR1 SEHNR, CDR2 FQNEAQ (reference sequence). The CDR3 runs 14 residues. Trimming removed 2 bases at V and 1 base at J, with 8 bases between. This CDR3 reads CASSLWGGNTEAFF. DNA of the CDR3: TGTGCCAGCAGCTTATGGGGGGGGAACACTGAAGCTTTCTTT.

The gene calls are TRBV11-3 and TRBJ1-2; TRBD1 agrees at 8 bases. The CDR3 contains 14 residues. The trim removed 4 bases at V and 5 bases at J, leaving 6 bases unmatched. Germline values: CDR1 SGHNT, CDR2 YENEEA. CDR3 in DNA: TGTGCCAGCAGCTCCTTGGACAGGGAATATGGCTACACCTTC. Amino acids: CASSSLDREYGYTF.

This clonotype is categorized as medium-sized (0.01 to 0.1%). CDR3 in amino acids: CASSLVSGGADTQYF. Written as DNA, the CDR3 is TGTGCCAGCAGCTTAGTTAGCGGGGGGGCAGATACGCAGTATTTT. The rearrangement joins TRBV7-8 to TRBJ2-3; 11 bases align to TRBD2. With V trimmed by 1 base and J by 4 bases, 1 base remained unmatched. From germline, CDR1 is SGHVS and CDR2 FQNEAQ. The CDR3 length is 15 residues.

The chain employs TRBV5-4 and TRBJ2-7; 7 nucleotides align to TRBD1. The V and J ends lost 3 bases and 6 bases, in that order; junction bases with no gene match: 9. The CDR3 totals 14 residues. Per germline, CDR1 SGHNT and CDR2 YYREEE (reference sequence). The CDR3 region is CASSSTRQGGEQYF. DNA of the CDR3: TGTGCCAGCAGCTCAACCAGACAGGGCGGCGAGCAGTACTTC. Full variable domain (outside the CDR3, taken from reference TRBV5-4 and TRBJ2-7): ETGVTQSPTHLIKTRGQQVTLRCSSQSGHNTVSWYQQALGQGPQFIFQYYREEENGRGNFPPRFSGLQFPNYSSELNVNALELDDSALYLCASSSTRQGGEQYFGPGTRLTVT.

This clonotype has only a few counts. The chain joins TRBV20-1 to TRBJ2-5; D perhaps matches TRBD2 (6 bases). This CDR3 has 14 amino acids. Germline V gives CDR1 DFQATT, CDR2 SNEGSKA (reference sequence). The V gene lost 5 bases and the J gene lost 1 base, with 14 bases spanning the gap. This CDR3 is CSAWGDRIQETQYF. DNA for the CDR3: TGCAGTGCTTGGGGGGATAGGATCCAAGAGACCCAGTACTTC.

CDR3 region: CAWSRGTSPDTQYF. The CDR3 nucleotides are TGTGCCTGGAGTCGCGGGACTAGTCCAGATACGCAGTATTTT. The chain couples TRBV30 to TRBJ2-3; 8 bases match TRBD2. With V trimmed by 2 bases and J by 4 bases, 5 bases remained unmatched. The CDR3 is made up of 14 amino acids. Per germline, CDR1 GTSNPN and CDR2 SVGIG (reference sequence).

The chain employs TRBV2 and TRBJ2-2; no clear D gene. V was cut by 6 bases and J by 4 bases, with 12 bases left in between. Germline values: CDR1 SNHLY, CDR2 FYNNEI. The CDR3 totals 14 residues. The CDR3 DNA reads as TGTGCCAGCAGGAGTGGGTCGGGCACCGGGGAGCTGTTTTTT. Its protein product is CASRSGSGTGELFF.

The DNA for the CDR3 is TGTGCCAGCAGTGAGGTTAGGTACATTCAGTACTTC. It yields the protein CASSEVRYIQYF. This sequence joins TRBV6-1 and TRBJ2-4; D gene uncertain. V was clipped by 3 bases and J by 8 bases, with 8 bases between them. Looked up from germline, CDR1 is MNHNS and CDR2 is SASEGT. CDR3 size: 12 residues.

The sample holds one count of this clonotype. The J gene is TRBJ2-3, the V gene TRBV19; D possibly corresponds to TRBD1 (5 bases). V shed 5 bases and J shed 5 bases, with 14 bases lying between them. This CDR3 has 14 residues. CDR1 is LNHDA, CDR2 SQIVND, per germline (reference sequence). In nucleotides, the CDR3 is TGTGCCAGTAGTCATAGACCAGGGAAAGATACGCAGTATTTT. Its protein product is CASSHRPGKDTQYF.

The chain combines TRBV20-1 with TRBJ2-5, with TRBD2 matching 9 bases. In germline, CDR1 is DFQATT, CDR2 SNEGSKA (reference sequence). V lost 3 bases and J lost 4; bases outside the gene matches: 9. There are 15 residues in the CDR3. CDR3 region: CSARPSGEPGETQYF. Written as DNA, the CDR3 is TGCAGTGCTAGGCCTAGCGGGGAACCAGGAGAGACCCAGTACTTC.